The 9 T cell receptor beta chains reported below all come from one sample, sequenced in a study of response to subunit inactivated influenza vaccine. One entry per CDR3 protein, called by TCRdb with MiXCR from the RT-PCR reads. The sample holds 500,000 or so distinct CDR3 sequences, 15% to 20% seen once. The source material was CD4+ T cells sorted from PBMCs, sampled less than 30 months after vaccination. All receptors come from a man aged 50 to 75 who received an inactivated influenza vaccine.

There are many counts of this clonotype. The chain is built from TRBV9 and TRBJ2-4, with no clear D. The CDR3 consists of 17 residues. Germline CDR1 is SGDLS and CDR2 is YYNGEE. Trimming took 0 bases from V and 0 from J, leaving 13 bases between them. CDR3 coding DNA: TGTGCCAGCAGCGTAGGAGCCGCCGGTTTAGCCAAAAACATTCAGTACTTC. Translated, it gives CASSVGAAGLAKNIQYF. Variable domain in full (rest from reference TRBV9 and TRBJ2-4): DSGVTQTPKHLITATGQRVTLRCSPRSGDLSVYWYQQSLDQGLQFLIQYYNGEERAKGNILERFSAQQFPDLHSELNLSSLELGDSALYFCASSVGAAGLAKNIQYFGAGTRLSVL.

The chain recombines TRBV20-1 with TRBJ1-2; weak D call: TRBD1 (5 bases). The CDR3 spans 14 residues. In germline, CDR1 is DFQATT, CDR2 SNEGSKA (reference sequence). The V and J ends lost 6 bases and 1 base respectively, with 15 bases between them. CDR3 region: CSAVGGTFNYGYTF. CDR3 coding DNA: TGCAGTGCGGTGGGGGGGACCTTTAACTATGGCTACACCTTC.

The gene calls are TRBV9 and TRBJ2-2, with TRBD2 as a possible D gene (6 bases). Trimming stripped 6 bases from V and 2 bases from J, with 11 bases between. This CDR3 has 14 amino acids. Per the germline V gene, CDR1 is SGDLS and CDR2 is YYNGEE. The CDR3 sequence is CASNPGLNTGELFF. The CDR3 DNA is TGTGCCAGCAACCCGGGACTCAACACCGGGGAGCTGTTTTTT.

The table lists this clonotype with a few counts. V is TRBV12-3 or TRBV12-4 and J is TRBJ2-6, with 7 bases matching TRBD1. The ends lost 7 bases at V and 0 bases at J; junction bases unmatched: 9. This CDR3 spans 17 amino acids. CDR3 residues: CASKLQGLSSGANVLTF. The CDR3 DNA reads as TGTGCCAGCAAACTACAGGGGTTAAGCTCTGGGGCCAACGTCCTGACTTTC.

This clonotype turned up a few times. The chain recombines TRBV6-2 or TRBV6-3 with TRBJ2-7, with D maybe TRBD2 (5 bases). Germline CDR1 and CDR2: MNHEY and SVGEGT. The CDR3 has 15 residues. V was shortened by 6 bases and J by 0 bases, with 15 bases between the two germline ends. The CDR3 is CASRSARVSSYEQYF. CDR3 coding DNA: TGTGCCAGCAGATCGGCGAGGGTTAGCTCCTACGAGCAGTACTTC.

In its sample, this clonotype was seen a few times. The J gene is TRBJ2-1, the V gene TRBV12-3 or TRBV12-4; D gene ambiguous. This CDR3 has 11 residues. Deletions cut 7 bases from V and 8 bases from J, with 9 bases between. In DNA, the CDR3 is TGTGCCAGCAAGAGGTGGGATGAGCAGTTCTTC. Translated: CASKRWDEQFF.

This clonotype was observed many times. The J gene is TRBJ2-5, the V gene TRBV3-1; no firm D call. The germline gives CDR1 LGHDT, CDR2 YNNKEL (reference sequence). The CDR3 contains 15 residues. V was shortened by 0 bases and J by 1 base, with 9 bases between the two germline ends. CDR3 sequence (DNA): TGTGCCAGCAGCCAAGATAGTGGTTCCCAAGAGACCCAGTACTTC. Translated: CASSQDSGSQETQYF.

This clonotype was seen at least ten times. The CDR3 coding sequence is TGTGCCAGCAGCCAACTAGCGGGAGCGCCGAATGAGCAGTTCTTC. It is translated as CASSQLAGAPNEQFF. The rearrangement joins TRBV4-2 to TRBJ2-1; TRBD2 matches 10 bases. Germline V gene lookup returns CDR1 LGHNA and CDR2 YNFKEQ. The junction had 5 bases not matched to a gene; V was cut back by 2 bases and J by 7 bases. This CDR3 region has 15 residues.

In its sample, this clonotype was seen a few times. The chain has TRBV4-2 and TRBJ2-7, with TRBD1 matching over 7 bases. Looked up from germline, CDR1 is LGHNA and CDR2 is YNFKEQ. J gave up 2 bases and V 3 bases, and 7 bases lay outside the gene matches. CDR3 size: 15 residues. CDR3 bases: TGTGCCAGCAGCCAGATGGGACAGACTCCCTACGAGCAGTACTTC. This gives the protein CASSQMGQTPYEQYF.